These 16 T cell receptor beta chains originate from one sample sequenced in a study of CD8 T cells in Susac syndrome. Reverse transcription of roughly 0.5 to 1 ug RNA was carried out with random hexamers. One entry per CDR3 protein, called by TCRdb with MiXCR from the immunoSEQ multiplex PCR reads. The table lists about 89,000 distinct CDR3 sequences, approximately 92% of them singletons, with 0.25% to 0.4% in the top ten. The material sequenced was CD8+ T cells from PBMCs. These receptors came from a human donor in good health.

The rearrangement joins TRBV6-6 to TRBJ2-7; D may be TRBD2 (5 bases). The CDR3 length is 14 residues. Trimming pared 2 bases from V and 7 bases from J, leaving 15 bases between. Germline CDR1 MNHNY, CDR2 SVGAGI (reference sequence). This chain's CDR3 is CASSYVAPTGEQYF. DNA of the CDR3: TGTGCCAGCAGTTACGTAGCCCCGACGGGGGAGCAGTACTTC.

The chain is built from TRBV23-1 and TRBJ1-1; 8 nucleotides agree with TRBD1. TRBV23-1 is an ORF; its function is uncertain. The length of the CDR3 is 18 residues. V was clipped by 6 bases and J by 3 bases; unmatched bases: 18. CDR3 in amino acids: CASSQGRNRGVKDTEAFF. For the CDR3, the DNA is TGCGCCAGCAGCCAAGGGAGGAACAGGGGGGTGAAGGACACTGAAGCTTTCTTT.

The V call is TRBV12-3 or TRBV12-4, the J call TRBJ2-5, with TRBD2 matching over 9 bases. V lost 8 bases and J lost 4; bases outside the gene matches: 14. The CDR3 spans 16 residues. This CDR3 reads CASSYGASGVGETQYF. DNA of the CDR3: TGTGCCAGCTCCTATGGGGCTAGCGGGGTCGGAGAGACCCAGTACTTC.

This chain links TRBV4-1 with TRBJ1-2; D gene ambiguous. This CDR3 is built from 13 residues. Per germline, CDR1 MGHRA and CDR2 YSYEKL. Trimming left V 3 bases short and J 8 bases short, with 13 bases between. Here the CDR3 reads CASSQAAGRGYTF. CDR3 sequence (DNA): TGCGCCAGCAGCCAGGCGGCAGGCCGCGGCTACACCTTC.

This rearrangement joins TRBV9 to TRBJ2-5; D call uncertain. The length of the CDR3 is 14 residues. Germline V gene data show CDR1 as SGDLS and CDR2 as YYNGEE. The ends were cut back, 0 bases at V and 5 bases at J, with 11 bases in the middle. This CDR3 is CASSVADGTETQYF. The DNA for the CDR3 is TGTGCCAGCAGCGTAGCGGACGGAACGGAGACCCAGTACTTC.

The V call is TRBV7-2, the J call TRBJ2-3; D remains unclear. The CDR3 runs to 12 residues. V dropped 5 bases and J dropped 7 bases, with 10 bases sitting between them. Germline loops: CDR1 SGHTA, CDR2 FQGNSA. The CDR3 bases are TGTGCCAGCAGCCCGGGCTGGTATACGCAGTATTTT. Translated: CASSPGWYTQYF.

This chain uses TRBV20-1 with TRBJ2-3; the D is unclear. This CDR3 has 16 amino acids. V was trimmed by 1 base and J by 0 bases, leaving 14 bases between them. The germline V gene encodes CDR1 DFQATT and CDR2 SNEGSKA (reference sequence). CDR3 nucleotides: TGCAGTGCTAGAGGCCTCGGGCCTTTGAGCACAGATACGCAGTATTTT. This sequence encodes CSARGLGPLSTDTQYF.

The chain combines TRBV2 with TRBJ2-1; 7 bases map to TRBD1. CDR1 and CDR2 from the germline V gene are SNHLY and FYNNEI. V dropped 8 bases and J dropped 7; count of bases not matched to a gene: 14. The CDR3 is 15 amino acids. CDR3 coding DNA: TGTGCCAGCGTGGACCGGGACAGTCAACCAAATGAGCAGTTCTTC. This translates into CASVDRDSQPNEQFF.

This chain joins TRBV5-6 and TRBJ2-3, with 8 positions matching TRBD2. Germline loops: CDR1 SGHDT, CDR2 YYEEEE. Germline trimming cut 3 bases from V and 5 bases from J; bases unmatched to any gene: 8. This CDR3 comprises 15 residues. This chain's CDR3 is CASSWETSERDTQYF. For the CDR3, the DNA is TGTGCCAGCAGCTGGGAGACTAGCGAAAGAGATACGCAGTATTTT.

This chain links TRBV6-1 with TRBJ1-2; D unresolved. V was clipped by 1 base and J by 4 bases, with 19 bases between them. The CDR3 is 17 residues long. From germline, CDR1 is MNHNS and CDR2 SASEGT. The CDR3 coding sequence is TGTGCCAGCAGTGAAGAGGAGAGAGAACGGCTAGCCTATGGCTACACCTTC. It codes for CASSEEERERLAYGYTF.

The J gene is TRBJ1-5, the V gene TRBV6-5, with 9 bases fitting TRBD1. Germline V gene data show CDR1 as MNHEY and CDR2 as SVGAGI. After removal of 3 bases from V and 5 bases from J, the junction contained 5 bases not matched to a gene. CDR3 length: 15 residues. The chain's CDR3 is CASSYTGGPDQPQHF. The CDR3 bases are TGTGCCAGCAGTTATACAGGGGGCCCCGATCAGCCCCAGCATTTT.

The V call is TRBV20-1, the J call TRBJ2-5; 14 bases match TRBD2. The germline V gene encodes CDR1 DFQATT and CDR2 SNEGSKA (reference sequence). J gave up 3 bases and V 5 bases, and 17 bases lay outside the gene matches. The CDR3 is 19 residues long. CDR3 bases: TGCAGTGCTGCCTCACTCCCGGGACTAGCGGGGGCCGGAAAAGAGACCCAGTACTTC. This translates into CSAASLPGLAGAGKETQYF.

This sequence joins TRBV14 and TRBJ2-5; D perhaps matches TRBD2 (5 bases). V gave up 5 bases and J gave up 5 bases, with 9 bases separating them. Germline V gene sequence: CDR1 SGHDN, CDR2 FVKESK. The CDR3 loop spans 12 amino acids. CDR3 nucleotide sequence: TGTGCCAGCAGCTGGACTTCGGAGACCCAGTACTTC. It is translated as CASSWTSETQYF.

The chain combines TRBV11-2 with TRBJ2-5, with 14 bases that match TRBD2. Germline CDR1 reads SGHAT; CDR2 reads FQNNGV. The CDR3 is made up of 18 amino acids. Trimming took 5 bases from V and 5 from J; bases not matched to a gene: 13. The CDR3 region has the DNA TGTGCCAGCAGCGACGGGACTAGCGGGGGTGGGGGGCTCGAGACCCAGTACTTC. Amino acid sequence: CASSDGTSGGGGLETQYF.

The chain combines TRBV20-1 with TRBJ2-1; D is tentatively TRBD1 or TRBD2 (5 bases each). Trimming pared 2 bases from V and 9 bases from J, leaving 29 bases between. The CDR3 is 18 amino acids. Germline CDR1 is DFQATT and CDR2 is SNEGSKA (reference sequence). The CDR3 is CSARPFKTGTLFSGEQFF. In DNA form, the CDR3 reads TGCAGTGCTAGACCATTCAAAACCGGGACCCTTTTTAGTGGTGAGCAGTTCTTC.

This chain uses TRBV29-1 with TRBJ2-2; tentative D call: TRBD2 (7 bases). Trimming pared 6 bases from V and 4 bases from J, leaving 18 bases between. Germline values: CDR1 SQVTM, CDR2 ANQGSEA. This CDR3 has 15 residues. CDR3 in DNA: TGCAGCGTCCTGGGGGGGCAGGGGACCACCGGGGAGCTGTTTTTT. Translated: CSVLGGQGTTGELFF.